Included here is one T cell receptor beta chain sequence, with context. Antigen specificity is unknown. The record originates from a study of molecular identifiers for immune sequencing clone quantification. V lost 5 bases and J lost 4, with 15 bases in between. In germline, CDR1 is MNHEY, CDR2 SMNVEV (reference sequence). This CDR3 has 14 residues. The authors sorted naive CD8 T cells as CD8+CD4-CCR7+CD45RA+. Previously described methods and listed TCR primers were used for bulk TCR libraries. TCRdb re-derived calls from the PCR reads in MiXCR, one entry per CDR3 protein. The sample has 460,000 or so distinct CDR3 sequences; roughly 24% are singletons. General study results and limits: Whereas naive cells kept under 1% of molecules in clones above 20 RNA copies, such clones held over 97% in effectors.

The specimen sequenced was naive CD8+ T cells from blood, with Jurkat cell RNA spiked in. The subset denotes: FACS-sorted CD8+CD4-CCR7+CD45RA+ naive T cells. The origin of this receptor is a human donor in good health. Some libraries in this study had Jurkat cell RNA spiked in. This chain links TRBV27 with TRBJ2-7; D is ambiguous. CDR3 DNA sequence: TGTGCCAGCAGTCCCGGTTTCGGCCAATACGAGCAGTACTTC. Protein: CASSPGFGQYEQYF.